This TCR beta chain was retrieved from a study of Japanese encephalitis immunity and Zika vaccine responses listed by TCRdb under 2021. Background on the whole study: Included participants received three 5.0 ug doses of alum-adjuvanted ZPIV at weeks 0, 4 and 28. Two to three months ahead of the first ZPIV dose, about 12 participants were given JEV vaccine (IXIARO) as a two-dose regimen with the doses 28 days apart. Before ZPIV, about 12 participants got a single dose of YFV vaccine (YF-VAX), while 10 or so participants were flavivirus-naive. Over 5 representative participants per pre-vaccination group were picked for TCR sequencing, using samples from week 52 and from week 0, the point after pre-vaccination but before ZPIV. TCR repertoires from three flavivirus-naive individuals were also analyzed at weeks 2, 6 and 52 after the start of ZPIV vaccination. For stimulations, either ZIKV structural-protein peptide pools divided into flavivirus-conserved and non-conserved sets or JEV or YFV peptides matching the pre-vaccination were used. ZIKV peptides were 15-mers overlapping by 11 residues, selected for NetMHCpan/NetMHCII-predicted epitopes with affinity below 50 nM. The study tested whether CD4 T cell responses to the Zika vaccine were shaped by prior Japanese encephalitis virus (JEV) or yellow fever virus (YFV) vaccination.

Results and caveats for the whole study, not just this receptor: The individual peptides behind the cross-reactive responses were not identified because limits on sample size made peptide-pool deconvolution impossible. Repertoire similarity across time-points and stimulations was higher in JEV-pre-vaccinated donors than in YFV-pre-vaccinated donors, indicating more clonotypes shared between ZIKV and JEV stimulation. CD8 T cell responses to ZIKV peptide pools were of very low magnitude and seen in only a few individuals. After ZPIV, repertoire richness of CD4 T cells responding to conserved ZIKV epitopes significantly decreased in JEV-pre-vaccinated donors. The analysis was restricted to a subset of trial participants with three doses and adequate samples, and the entire vaccinated cohort was not analyzed. Samples grouped by participant and showed no similarity between individuals, suggesting that no public TCRs were detected.

After labeling with CellTrace CFSE, PBMCs were cultured for under seven days in RPMI containing 8% human serum along with peptide pools, each at around 0.92 ug/mL. On a BD FACSAria, proliferating CD4 T cells were sorted without fixation as live CD56-CD19-CD16-CD3+CD4+ CFSE-low cells. The enrolled adults were healthy, and microneutralization screening showed them to be seronegative for ZIKV, JEV, YFV, DENV and WNV. Samples were obtained from a phase 1, double-blinded, randomized, placebo-controlled trial of an alum-adjuvanted Zika purified-inactivated virus (ZPIV) vaccine. Peripheral blood mononuclear cells were isolated by standard procedure and were kept frozen in liquid nitrogen until use. This clonotype is described as medium-sized (0.01 to 0.1%). No quality values exist for individual bases; no much larger clone is one base distant. V lost 4 bases and J lost 3 bases, and the count of bases not matched to a germline gene is 6. Via the germline V gene, CDR1 is KGHSH and CDR2 LQKENI. Spanning cysteine to phenylalanine, the CDR3 consists of 14 amino acids. The read is trimmed to its CDR3 DNA, 42 bases read in frame from base 1.

The library was generated by 5' RACE. Before sequencing, the TCRbeta libraries were pooled in proportion to the number of cells sorted for each library. RNAzol RT was used to extract total RNA from the sorted cells, and cDNA was then synthesized using an oligo(dT) primer together with a template-switching oligo. Using Kapa HiFi, PCR amplified the TCRbeta V-CDR3-J region between a SMARTer oligo primer and a TCRbeta constant-region primer. Illumina adaptors and sample-specific index barcodes were added in a second PCR, followed by HighPrep bead cleanup and Bioanalyzer confirmation of a band of roughly 650 bp. Libraries were sequenced on an Illumina MiSeq with 2x151 bp paired-end reads. Regarding the original processing steps: An in-house Java program demultiplexed the reads, and MiXCR assigned TCRbeta annotations and counted clonotypes. To assess repertoire overlap, Morisita-Horn indices from the R package vegan were used, along with UPGMA clustering and Circos plots of recurring clonotypes. Shannon diversity and richness were normalized to the highest possible value given the input cell numbers, yielding values from 0 to 1. CDR3beta sequences were aligned with MUSCLE, distances were computed with SeqinR, and multidimensional scaling was plotted in R. TCRdb applied fastp at Q25 and MiXCR to the public reads, then kept only in-frame beta chains. Each entry is one CDR3 protein sequence, shown with its most common DNA and genes. These V and J calls rely on TCRdb rather than the paper's analysis. The sample table lists 1,500 to 2,000 distinct CDR3 sequences, approximately 6.4% of them with a count of one. 25% to 35% of the sample goes to the ten largest clones.

The source material was antigen-activated CD4+ T cells from blood, cultured, sampled during a Zika inactivated vaccine study. This clonotype was obtained from an adult woman who received an inactivated Zika virus vaccine. The rearranged segments are TRBV18 and TRBJ2-7; a stretch of 7 junction bases matches TRBD1. The base sequence is TGTGCCAGCTCACGCGACAGGGTGGGCTACGAGCAGTACTTC. This yields the protein CASSRDRVGYEQYF.